This record covers a single TCR beta chain. No antigen is known for it. This entry comes from a study of T-cell memory formation after mild COVID-19. At the level of the study: Largely donor-specific TCR clusters were found. Findings and caveats of the study: Prior to infection, memory already included some responding clones, suggesting cross-reactive memory joined.

5'RACE primed at constant segments yielded TCR alpha and TCR beta cDNA libraries bearing sample barcodes and UMIs. TCRdb re-derived calls from the 5' RACE reads in MiXCR, one entry per CDR3 protein. The table has about 360,000 distinct CDR3 sequences, roughly 14% seen once; the top ten hold around 22%. Deletions cut 0 bases from V and 1 base from J, with 6 bases between. The CDR3 spans 14 residues. Germline values: CDR1 LGHNA, CDR2 YNFKEQ. The receptor comes from a young man who had mild COVID-19 (a few samples of this study predate the infection). Cell type and time point are not known. The V and J genes are TRBV4-2 and TRBJ1-1; D unclear. The sequencing sample was made of PBMCs or a T cell subset sorted from them (not recorded which). CDR3 DNA sequence: TGTGCCAGCAGCCAAGATTTGAGGAACACTGAAGCTTTCTTT. This gives the protein CASSQDLRNTEAFF.